A single sample gave rise to the 19 T cell receptor beta chains below, sequenced in a study of Ad26.COV2.S vaccination and SARS-CoV-2 variants. Using immunoSEQ multiplex PCR, the repertoire was profiled, and TCRdb retains in-frame clones only, with some absent. Here the sample spans 380,000 or so clones, 86% being singletons. Stated treatment: some 20 received Ad26.COV2.S at low or high dose, single or two shots; about five received placebo; per-sample allocation not given. Sampling was done on day 63 after the first vaccine or placebo injection. Sequenced material: peripheral blood, taken in a trial of Ad26.COV2.S vaccine versus placebo. The source is a person between 18 and 65 years old who received the Ad26.COV2.S COVID-19 vaccine or a placebo.

The rearrangement links TRBV27 to TRBJ1-6; no firm D call. The V gene's germline CDR1 is MNHEY and CDR2 SMNVEV (reference sequence). With 1 base removed from V and 8 bases from J, the gap between germline ends came to 6 bases. The CDR3 is 13 amino acids. DNA for the CDR3: TGTGCCAGCAGTTTATTAGGCGATTCACCCCTCCACTTT. This encodes CASSLLGDSPLHF.

The chain recombines TRBV7-2 with TRBJ2-7; a weak D match, TRBD2 (6 bases). V gave up 5 bases and J gave up 7 bases, with 15 bases separating them. Germline V CDR1 and CDR2: SGHTA, FQGNSA. CDR3 size: 13 residues. CDR3 DNA sequence: TGTGCCAGCAGCCGGGATAGGGGAGGAGAGCAGTACTTC. Translation: CASSRDRGGEQYF.

The chain carries TRBV2 and TRBJ1-1, with a possible D match to TRBD1 (6 bases). V dropped 3 bases and J dropped 6 bases, with 8 bases sitting between them. Per germline, CDR1 SNHLY and CDR2 FYNNEI. This CDR3 has 12 residues. The CDR3, as DNA: TGTGCCAGCAGTGAGAGGGGGGCTGAAGCTTTCTTT. Protein sequence: CASSERGAEAFF.

This chain joins TRBV7-9 and TRBJ1-5; D gene uncertain. The CDR3 consists of 13 residues. V lost 2 bases, J lost 0 bases, and 2 bases lay in between. Germline V CDR1 and CDR2: SEHNR, FQNEAQ (reference sequence). The CDR3 nucleotides read TGTGCCAGCAGCTTATCTAGCAATCAGCCCCAGCATTTT. Protein sequence: CASSLSSNQPQHF.

The V call is TRBV6-6, the J call TRBJ1-1; D might be TRBD1 (5 bases). V lost 2 bases to trimming and J lost 7 bases, with 11 bases between them. Germline V gives CDR1 MNHNY, CDR2 SVGAGI (reference sequence). The CDR3 contains 13 residues. The CDR3 is CASSYDGGIEAFF. The CDR3 DNA is TGTGCCAGCAGTTACGATGGGGGAATTGAAGCTTTCTTT.

CDR3 in amino acids: CATGTPRGEQYF. Here the CDR3 DNA reads TGTGCCACCGGAACCCCCCGGGGCGAGCAGTACTTC. The chain is built from TRBV24-1 and TRBJ2-7; a possible D gene is TRBD2 (5 bases). V lost 9 bases and J 6 bases, leaving 14 bases between the germline ends. Germline loops: CDR1 KGHDR, CDR2 SFDVKD. This CDR3 has 12 amino acids.

This clone was found a few times. The rearrangement joins TRBV2 to TRBJ1-3; a possible D gene is TRBD1 (6 bases). The V and J ends lost 8 bases and 0 bases respectively, with 11 bases between them. This CDR3 has 14 residues. In germline, CDR1 is SNHLY, CDR2 FYNNEI. The CDR3: CASGTGLSGNTIYF. CDR3 nucleotides: TGTGCCAGCGGAACAGGGCTCTCTGGAAACACCATATATTTT.

V and J are TRBV6-2 or TRBV6-3 and TRBJ2-3, with 7 bases identical to TRBD2. Trimming at V came to 0 bases and at J to 0 bases, leaving 9 bases not matched to a gene. The CDR3 loop spans 18 amino acids. Per the germline V gene, CDR1 is MNHEY and CDR2 is SVGEGT. This CDR3 is CASSYSASGLASTDTQYF. CDR3 nucleotides: TGTGCCAGCAGTTACTCGGCTAGCGGATTAGCTAGCACAGATACGCAGTATTTT.

The chain's CDR3 is CASSLGQGGNEQYF. In DNA form, the CDR3 reads TGCGCCAGCTCCCTAGGACAGGGGGGAAACGAGCAGTACTTC. V gene TRBV5-1 combines with J gene TRBJ2-7; TRBD1 matches at 10 bases. V shed 7 bases, J shed 5 bases, and the junction held 9 bases outside the gene matches. CDR3 length: 14 residues. The germline gives CDR1 SGHRS, CDR2 YFSETQ.

The gene calls are TRBV4-1 and TRBJ1-4; D is uncertain. Trimming stripped 3 bases from V and 4 bases from J, with 12 bases between. CDR3 size: 15 residues. CDR1 and CDR2 from the germline V gene are MGHRA and YSYEKL. Here the CDR3 DNA reads TGCGCCAGCAGCCATCTCACATGGAGTAATGAAAAACTGTTTTTT. Translating gives CASSHLTWSNEKLFF.

The chain combines TRBV12-3 or TRBV12-4 with TRBJ2-1; D uncertain. This CDR3 is built from 12 residues. V was cut by 10 bases and J by 6 bases, with 13 bases left in between. The CDR3 nucleotides read TGTGCCACCAATGGTCGAGGCAATGAGCAGTTCTTC. It specifies CATNGRGNEQFF.

V gene TRBV27 combines with J gene TRBJ2-7; 7 nucleotides line up with TRBD2. This CDR3 is built from 14 residues. V lost 11 bases and J lost 2; bases outside the gene matches: 12. The germline CDR1 and CDR2 sequences are MNHEY and SMNVEV (reference sequence). The CDR3, as DNA: TGTGCCTCTCAAGGGTGGGGGGGAGCCTACGAGCAGTACTTC. This sequence encodes CASQGWGGAYEQYF.

The chain has TRBV27 and TRBJ2-2; weak D call: TRBD1 (6 bases). This CDR3 is built from 14 residues. V shed 0 bases and J shed 4 bases, with 6 bases lying between them. Germline CDR1 MNHEY, CDR2 SMNVEV (reference sequence). This chain's CDR3 is CASSLSGATGELFF. The CDR3 nucleotides read TGTGCCAGCAGTTTATCGGGGGCCACCGGGGAGCTGTTTTTT.

The V and J genes are TRBV6-5 and TRBJ2-2, with TRBD1 identical over 11 bases. Trimming cost V 10 bases and J 6 bases; bases outside gene matches: 4. CDR1 and CDR2 from the germline V gene are MNHEY and SVGAGI. The CDR3 runs 13 residues. CDR3 sequence reads: CATWTGGPGELFF. DNA of the CDR3: TGTGCCACCTGGACAGGGGGCCCCGGGGAGCTGTTTTTT.

The V gene is TRBV28, the J gene TRBJ2-1, with 7 nucleotides matching TRBD2. V gave up 2 bases and J gave up 5 bases; unmatched junction bases: 9. The CDR3 is made up of 16 amino acids. Looked up from germline, CDR1 is MDHEN and CDR2 is SYDVKM. DNA of the CDR3: TGTGCCAGCAGTTTAGTCGGCGGGAGCGGCCACAATGAGCAGTTCTTC. Translating gives CASSLVGGSGHNEQFF.

This rearrangement joins TRBV7-2 to TRBJ2-2; 7 bases agree with TRBD2. CDR1 is SGHTA and CDR2 is FQGNSA in the germline V gene. J lost 5 bases, V lost 6 bases, and 6 bases had no gene match. The CDR3 sequence is 14 residues long. CDR3 sequence reads: CASRSGGSTGELFF. Here the CDR3 DNA reads TGTGCCAGCAGATCGGGCGGGAGTACCGGGGAGCTGTTTTTT.

V is TRBV5-1 and J is TRBJ2-5; D not resolved. The germline V and J ends were trimmed by 3 bases and 2 bases, with 17 bases remaining between them. This CDR3 is 16 amino acids long. Germline V gene sequence: CDR1 SGHRS, CDR2 YFSETQ. CDR3 loop: CASSSAGPIRQETQYF. For the CDR3, the DNA is TGCGCCAGCAGCTCAGCCGGGCCCATCCGGCAAGAGACCCAGTACTTC.

The gene calls are TRBV6-2 or TRBV6-3 and TRBJ2-5, with 10 positions matching TRBD2. This CDR3 has 16 amino acids. CDR1 MNHEY and CDR2 SVGEGT come from the germline V gene. Unmatched junction bases numbered 11, after V lost 5 bases and J lost 5 bases. CDR3 amino acids: CASSTRTSGPRETQYF. CDR3 DNA sequence: TGTGCCAGCAGTACGCGGACTAGCGGTCCACGGGAGACCCAGTACTTC.

The chain is built from TRBV28 and TRBJ2-5; D not certain. Germline values: CDR1 MDHEN, CDR2 SYDVKM. The CDR3 runs 14 residues. Trimming took off 2 bases at V and 7 bases at J, with 14 bases between the two ends. The CDR3: CASSLASTWGTQYF. The DNA of the CDR3 is TGTGCCAGCAGTTTAGCGTCGACCTGGGGGACCCAGTACTTC.